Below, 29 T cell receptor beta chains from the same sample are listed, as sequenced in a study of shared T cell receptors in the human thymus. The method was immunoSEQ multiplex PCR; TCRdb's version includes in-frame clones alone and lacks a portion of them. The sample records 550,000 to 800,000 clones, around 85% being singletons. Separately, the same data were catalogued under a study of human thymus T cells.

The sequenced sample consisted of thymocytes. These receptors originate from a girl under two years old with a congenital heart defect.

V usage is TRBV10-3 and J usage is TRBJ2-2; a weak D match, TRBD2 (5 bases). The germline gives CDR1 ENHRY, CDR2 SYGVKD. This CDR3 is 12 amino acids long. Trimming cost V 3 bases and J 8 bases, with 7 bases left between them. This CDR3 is CAISERGGELFF. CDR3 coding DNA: TGTGCCATCAGTGAACGCGGGGGGGAGCTGTTTTTT.

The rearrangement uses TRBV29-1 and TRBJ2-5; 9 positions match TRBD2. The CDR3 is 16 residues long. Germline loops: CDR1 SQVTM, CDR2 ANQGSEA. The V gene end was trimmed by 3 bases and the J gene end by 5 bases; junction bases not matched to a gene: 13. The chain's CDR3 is CSVDVRRGGRGETQYF. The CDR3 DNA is TGCAGCGTTGATGTCCGGCGGGGGGGCCGTGGGGAGACCCAGTACTTC.

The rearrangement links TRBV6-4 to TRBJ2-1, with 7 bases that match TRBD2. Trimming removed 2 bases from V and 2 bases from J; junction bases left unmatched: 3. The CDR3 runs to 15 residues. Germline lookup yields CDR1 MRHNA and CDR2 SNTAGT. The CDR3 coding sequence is TGTGCCAGCAGTGACAGGCGGGGGACCTACAATGAGCAGTTCTTC. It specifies CASSDRRGTYNEQFF.

The CDR3 sequence: CASSLGGTYEQYF. Written as DNA, the CDR3 is TGTGCCAGCAGCTTAGGGGGCACCTACGAGCAGTACTTC. This chain joins TRBV5-4 and TRBJ2-7; 7 bases are shared with TRBD1. The germline V gene has CDR1 SGHNT and CDR2 YYREEE (reference sequence). J gave up 2 bases and V 2 bases, and 1 base lay outside the gene matches. CDR3 length equals 13 residues.

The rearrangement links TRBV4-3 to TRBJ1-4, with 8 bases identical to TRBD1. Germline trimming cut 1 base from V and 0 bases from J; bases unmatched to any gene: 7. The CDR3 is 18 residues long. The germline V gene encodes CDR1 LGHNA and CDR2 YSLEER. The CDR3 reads CASSQGRQGLPTNEKLFF. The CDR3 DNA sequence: TGCGCCAGCAGCCAAGGGAGACAGGGGCTTCCAACTAATGAAAAACTGTTTTTT.

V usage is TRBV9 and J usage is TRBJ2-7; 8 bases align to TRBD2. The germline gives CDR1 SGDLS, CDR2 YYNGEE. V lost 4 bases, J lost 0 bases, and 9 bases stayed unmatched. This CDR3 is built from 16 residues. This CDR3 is CASSISGDRRSYEQYF. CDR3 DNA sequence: TGTGCCAGCAGCATTAGCGGGGACCGTCGCTCCTACGAGCAGTACTTC.

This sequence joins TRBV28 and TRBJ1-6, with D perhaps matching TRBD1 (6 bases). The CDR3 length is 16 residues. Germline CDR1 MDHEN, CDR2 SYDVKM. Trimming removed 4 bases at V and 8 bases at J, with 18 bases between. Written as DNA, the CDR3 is TGTGCCAGCAGTTCGCTCCGGACAGCCAAAGATTCACCCCTCCACTTT. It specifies CASSSLRTAKDSPLHF.

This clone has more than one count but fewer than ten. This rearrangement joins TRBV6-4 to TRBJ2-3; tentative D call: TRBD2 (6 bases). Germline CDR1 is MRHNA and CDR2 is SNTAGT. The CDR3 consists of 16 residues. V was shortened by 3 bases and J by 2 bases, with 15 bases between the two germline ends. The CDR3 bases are TGTGCCAGCAGTGAAGCGGGCGGGGCCCCCACAGATACGCAGTATTTT. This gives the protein CASSEAGGAPTDTQYF.

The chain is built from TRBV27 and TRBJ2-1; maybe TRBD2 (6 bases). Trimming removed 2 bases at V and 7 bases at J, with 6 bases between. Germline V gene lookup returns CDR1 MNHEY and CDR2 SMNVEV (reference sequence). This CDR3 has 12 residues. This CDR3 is CASSLSGNEQFF. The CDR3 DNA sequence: TGTGCCAGCAGTTTAAGCGGGAATGAGCAGTTCTTC.

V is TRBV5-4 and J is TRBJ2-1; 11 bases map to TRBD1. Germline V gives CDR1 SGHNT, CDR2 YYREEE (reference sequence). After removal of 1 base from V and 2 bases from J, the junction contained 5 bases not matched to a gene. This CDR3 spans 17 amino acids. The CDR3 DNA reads TGTGCCAGCAGCTTGTGGGTGGGACAGGGGGCCTACAATGAGCAGTTCTTC. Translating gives CASSLWVGQGAYNEQFF. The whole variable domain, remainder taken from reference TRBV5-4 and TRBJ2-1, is ETGVTQSPTHLIKTRGQQVTLRCSSQSGHNTVSWYQQALGQGPQFIFQYYREEENGRGNFPPRFSGLQFPNYSSELNVNALELDDSALYLCASSLWVGQGAYNEQFFGPGTRLTVL.

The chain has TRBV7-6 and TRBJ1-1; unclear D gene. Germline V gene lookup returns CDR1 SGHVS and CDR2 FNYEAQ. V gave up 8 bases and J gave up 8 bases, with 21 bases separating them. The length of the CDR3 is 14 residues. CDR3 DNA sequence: TGTGCCAGCTCCCTGCCGTCGATCAGTCCCGAAGCTTTCTTT. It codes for CASSLPSISPEAFF.

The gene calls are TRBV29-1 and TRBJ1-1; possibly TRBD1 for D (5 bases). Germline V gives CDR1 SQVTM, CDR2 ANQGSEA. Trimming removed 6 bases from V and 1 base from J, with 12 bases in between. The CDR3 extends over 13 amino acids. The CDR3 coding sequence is TGCAGCGTCAGCCGGACACGGAACACTGAAGCTTTCTTT. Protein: CSVSRTRNTEAFF.

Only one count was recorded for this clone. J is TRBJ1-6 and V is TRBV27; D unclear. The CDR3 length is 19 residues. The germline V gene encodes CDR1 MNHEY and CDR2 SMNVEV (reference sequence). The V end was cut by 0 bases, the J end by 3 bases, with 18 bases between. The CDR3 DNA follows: TGTGCCAGCAGTTTATCGTGGTCAAATCGCCCACTCTATAATTCACCCCTCCACTTT. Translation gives CASSLSWSNRPLYNSPLHF.

For the CDR3, the DNA is TGCGCCAGCAGCTTGTTTGGTGGGGCAGGGAGGAGCACAGATACGCAGTATTTT. Translated: CASSLFGGAGRSTDTQYF. V is TRBV5-1 and J is TRBJ2-3; D is possibly TRBD2 (6 bases). CDR1 and CDR2 from the germline V gene are SGHRS and YFSETQ. This CDR3 comprises 18 residues. V was cut by 1 base and J by 0 bases, with 18 bases left in between.

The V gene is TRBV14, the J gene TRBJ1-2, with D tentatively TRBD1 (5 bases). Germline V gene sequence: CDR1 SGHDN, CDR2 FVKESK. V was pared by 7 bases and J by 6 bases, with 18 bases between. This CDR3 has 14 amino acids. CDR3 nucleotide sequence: TGTGCCAGCACCCCTTACGGGGGTGGTGATGGCTACACCTTC. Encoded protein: CASTPYGGGDGYTF.

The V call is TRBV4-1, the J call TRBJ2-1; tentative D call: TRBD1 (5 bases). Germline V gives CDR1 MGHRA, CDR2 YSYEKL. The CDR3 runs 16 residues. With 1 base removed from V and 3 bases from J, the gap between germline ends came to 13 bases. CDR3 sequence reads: CASSQVGQGYYNEQFF. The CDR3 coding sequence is TGCGCCAGCAGCCAAGTCGGGCAGGGATACTACAATGAGCAGTTCTTC.

CDR3 sequence reads: CASSLRLYNEQFF. In DNA form, the CDR3 reads TGCGCCAGCAGCTTGCGACTTTACAATGAGCAGTTCTTC. The chain couples TRBV5-1 to TRBJ2-1; D call uncertain. Looked up from germline, CDR1 is SGHRS and CDR2 is YFSETQ. This CDR3 is built from 13 residues. With 1 base removed from V and 4 bases from J, the gap between germline ends came to 6 bases.

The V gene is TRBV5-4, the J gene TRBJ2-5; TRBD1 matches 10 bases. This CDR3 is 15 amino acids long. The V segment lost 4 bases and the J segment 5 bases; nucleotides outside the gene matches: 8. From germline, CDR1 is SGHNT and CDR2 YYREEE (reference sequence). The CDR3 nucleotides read TGTGCCAGCAGCCATAGGGACAGGGGCTTCGAGACCCAGTACTTC. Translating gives CASSHRDRGFETQYF.

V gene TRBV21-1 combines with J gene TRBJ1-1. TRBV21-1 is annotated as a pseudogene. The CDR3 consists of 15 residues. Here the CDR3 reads CASSKGLKENTEAFF. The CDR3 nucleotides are TGTGCCAGCAGCAAAGGACTAAAGGAGAACACTGAAGCTTTCTTT.

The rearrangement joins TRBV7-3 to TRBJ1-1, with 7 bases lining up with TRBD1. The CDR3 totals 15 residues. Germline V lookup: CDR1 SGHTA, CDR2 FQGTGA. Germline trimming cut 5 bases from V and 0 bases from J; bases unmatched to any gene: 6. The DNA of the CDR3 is TGTGCCAGCAGCCCGCGGACAGGCCTGAACACTGAAGCTTTCTTT. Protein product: CASSPRTGLNTEAFF.

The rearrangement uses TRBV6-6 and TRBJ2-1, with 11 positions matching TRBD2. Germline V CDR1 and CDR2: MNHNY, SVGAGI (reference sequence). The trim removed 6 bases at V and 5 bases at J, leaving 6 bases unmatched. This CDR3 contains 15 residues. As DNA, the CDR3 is TGTGCCAGCAGAAAACTAGCGGGGGCAAACAATGAGCAGTTCTTC. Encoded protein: CASRKLAGANNEQFF.

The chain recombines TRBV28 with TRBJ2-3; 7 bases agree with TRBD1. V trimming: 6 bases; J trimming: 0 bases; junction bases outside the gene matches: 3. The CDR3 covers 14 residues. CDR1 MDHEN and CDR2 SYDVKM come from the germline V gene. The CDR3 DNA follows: TGTGCCAGCAGCGACAGGGAGAGCACAGATACGCAGTATTTT. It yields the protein CASSDRESTDTQYF. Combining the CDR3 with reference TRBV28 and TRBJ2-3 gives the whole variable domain DVKVTQSSRYLVKRTGEKVFLECVQDMDHENMFWYRQDPGLGLRLIYFSYDVKMKEKGDIPEGYSVSREKKERFSLILESASTNQTSMYLCASSDRESTDTQYFGPGTRLTVL.

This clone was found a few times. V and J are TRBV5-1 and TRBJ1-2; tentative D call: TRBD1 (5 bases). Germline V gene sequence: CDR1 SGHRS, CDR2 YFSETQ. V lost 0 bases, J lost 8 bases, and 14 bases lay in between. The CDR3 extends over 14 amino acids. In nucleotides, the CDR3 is TGCGCCAGCAGCTTGGCCGTGGCGACAGAGGGCTACACCTTC. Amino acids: CASSLAVATEGYTF.

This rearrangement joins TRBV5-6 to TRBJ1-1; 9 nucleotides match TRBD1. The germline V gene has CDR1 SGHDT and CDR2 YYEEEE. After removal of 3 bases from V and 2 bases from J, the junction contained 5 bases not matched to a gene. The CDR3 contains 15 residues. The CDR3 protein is CASSWTGDRNTEAFF. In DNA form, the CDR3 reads TGTGCCAGCAGCTGGACAGGGGATCGAAACACTGAAGCTTTCTTT.

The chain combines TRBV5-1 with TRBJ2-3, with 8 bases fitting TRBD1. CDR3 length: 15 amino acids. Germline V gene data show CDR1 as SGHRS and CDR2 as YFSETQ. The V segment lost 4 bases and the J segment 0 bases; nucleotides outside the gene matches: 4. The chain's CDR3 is CASSPDRVSTDTQYF. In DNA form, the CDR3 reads TGCGCCAGCAGCCCGGACAGGGTTAGCACAGATACGCAGTATTTT.

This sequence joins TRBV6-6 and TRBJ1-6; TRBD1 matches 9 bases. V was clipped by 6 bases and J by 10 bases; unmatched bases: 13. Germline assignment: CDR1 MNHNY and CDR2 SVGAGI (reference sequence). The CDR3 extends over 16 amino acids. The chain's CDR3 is CASRPNLGQGRSPLHF. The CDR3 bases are TGTGCCAGCAGACCGAACCTAGGACAGGGGAGATCACCCCTCCACTTT.

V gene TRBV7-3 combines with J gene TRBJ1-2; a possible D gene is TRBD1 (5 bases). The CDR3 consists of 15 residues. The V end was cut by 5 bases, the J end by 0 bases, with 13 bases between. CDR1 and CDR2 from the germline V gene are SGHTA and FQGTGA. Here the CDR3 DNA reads TGTGCCAGCAGCGTTACAGGTCAAGCTAACTATGGCTACACCTTC. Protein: CASSVTGQANYGYTF.

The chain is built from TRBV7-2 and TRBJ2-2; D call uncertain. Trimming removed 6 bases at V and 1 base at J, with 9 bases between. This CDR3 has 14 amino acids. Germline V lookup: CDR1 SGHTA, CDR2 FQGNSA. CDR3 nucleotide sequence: TGTGCCAGCAGTTATCCTCGGAACACCGGGGAGCTGTTTTTT. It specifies CASSYPRNTGELFF.

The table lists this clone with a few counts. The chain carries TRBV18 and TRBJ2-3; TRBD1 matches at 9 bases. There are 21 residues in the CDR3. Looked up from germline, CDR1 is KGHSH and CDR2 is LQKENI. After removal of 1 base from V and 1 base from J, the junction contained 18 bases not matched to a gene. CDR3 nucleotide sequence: TGTGCCAGCTCACCACGTTTTCGAGAATCGGCTGGGACAGGGTGCACAGATACGCAGTATTTT. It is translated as CASSPRFRESAGTGCTDTQYF.